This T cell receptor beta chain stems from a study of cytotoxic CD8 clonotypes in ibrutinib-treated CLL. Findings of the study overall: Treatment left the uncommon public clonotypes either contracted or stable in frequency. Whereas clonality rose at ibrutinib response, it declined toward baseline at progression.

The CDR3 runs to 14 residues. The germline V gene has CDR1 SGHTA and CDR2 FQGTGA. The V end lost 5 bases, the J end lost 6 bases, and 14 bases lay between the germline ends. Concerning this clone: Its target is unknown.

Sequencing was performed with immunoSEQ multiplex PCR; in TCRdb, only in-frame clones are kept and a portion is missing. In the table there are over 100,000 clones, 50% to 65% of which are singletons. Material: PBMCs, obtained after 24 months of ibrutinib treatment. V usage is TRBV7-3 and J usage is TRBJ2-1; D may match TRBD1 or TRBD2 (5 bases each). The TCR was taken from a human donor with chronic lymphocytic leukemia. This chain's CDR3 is CASSIGGQGNEQFF. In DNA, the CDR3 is TGTGCCAGCAGCATAGGAGGCCAGGGCAATGAGCAGTTCTTC.